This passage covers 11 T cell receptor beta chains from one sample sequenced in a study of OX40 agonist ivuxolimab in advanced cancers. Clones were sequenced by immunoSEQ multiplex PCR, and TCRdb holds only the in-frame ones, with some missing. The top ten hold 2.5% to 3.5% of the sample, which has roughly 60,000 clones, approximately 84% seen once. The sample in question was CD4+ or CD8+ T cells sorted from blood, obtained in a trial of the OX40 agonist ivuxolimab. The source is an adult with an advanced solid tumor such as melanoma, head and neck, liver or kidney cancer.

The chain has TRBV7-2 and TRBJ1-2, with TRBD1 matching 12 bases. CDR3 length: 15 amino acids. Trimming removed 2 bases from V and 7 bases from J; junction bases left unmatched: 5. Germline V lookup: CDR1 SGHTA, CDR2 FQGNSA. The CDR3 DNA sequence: TGTGCCAGCAGCTTAACCGGGACAGGGGGCCTTGGCTACACCTTC. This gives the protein CASSLTGTGGLGYTF.

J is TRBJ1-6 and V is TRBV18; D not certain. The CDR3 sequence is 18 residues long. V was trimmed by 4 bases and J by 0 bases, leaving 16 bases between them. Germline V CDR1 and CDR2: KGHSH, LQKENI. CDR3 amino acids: CASSQTTFSGSYNSPLHF. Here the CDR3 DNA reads TGTGCCAGCTCACAAACCACGTTCTCCGGCTCCTATAATTCACCCCTCCACTTT.

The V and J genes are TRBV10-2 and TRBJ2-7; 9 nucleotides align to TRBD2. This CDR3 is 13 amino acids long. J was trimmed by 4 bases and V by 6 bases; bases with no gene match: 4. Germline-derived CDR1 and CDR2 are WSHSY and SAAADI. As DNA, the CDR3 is TGCGCCAGCAGCCCTAGCGGGGCTTACGAGCAGTACTTC. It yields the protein CASSPSGAYEQYF.

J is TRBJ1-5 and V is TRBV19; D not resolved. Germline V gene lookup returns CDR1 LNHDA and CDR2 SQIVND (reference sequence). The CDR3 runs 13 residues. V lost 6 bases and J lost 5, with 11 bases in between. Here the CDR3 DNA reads TGTGCCAGTAGCAGCCAGGCTGATCAGCCCCAGCATTTT. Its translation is CASSSQADQPQHF. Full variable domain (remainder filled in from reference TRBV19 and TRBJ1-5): DGGITQSPKYLFRKEGQNVTLSCEQNLNHDAMYWYRQDPGQGLRLIYYSQIVNDFQKGDIAEGYSVSREKKESFPLTVTSAQKNPTAFYLCASSSQADQPQHFGDGTRLSIL.

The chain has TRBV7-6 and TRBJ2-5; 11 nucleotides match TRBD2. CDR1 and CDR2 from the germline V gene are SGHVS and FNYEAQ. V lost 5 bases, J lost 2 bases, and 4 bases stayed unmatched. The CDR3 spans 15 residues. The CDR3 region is CASSLTSGGQETQYF. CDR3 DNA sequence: TGTGCCAGCAGCCTTACTAGCGGGGGACAAGAGACCCAGTACTTC.

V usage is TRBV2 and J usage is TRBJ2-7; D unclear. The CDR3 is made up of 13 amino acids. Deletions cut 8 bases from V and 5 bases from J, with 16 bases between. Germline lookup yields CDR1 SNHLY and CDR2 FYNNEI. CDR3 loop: CASGRTLFHEQYF. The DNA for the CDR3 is TGTGCCAGCGGCCGGACCCTATTCCACGAGCAGTACTTC.

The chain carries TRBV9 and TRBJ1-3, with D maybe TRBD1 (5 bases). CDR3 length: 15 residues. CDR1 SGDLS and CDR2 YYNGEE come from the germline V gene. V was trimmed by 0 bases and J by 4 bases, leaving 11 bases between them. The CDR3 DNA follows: TGTGCCAGCAGCGTAGGAGGGGCGCAGGGAAACACCATATATTTT. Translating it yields CASSVGGAQGNTIYF. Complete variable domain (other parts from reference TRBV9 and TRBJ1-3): DSGVTQTPKHLITATGQRVTLRCSPRSGDLSVYWYQQSLDQGLQFLIQYYNGEERAKGNILERFSAQQFPDLHSELNLSSLELGDSALYFCASSVGGAQGNTIYFGEGSWLTVV.

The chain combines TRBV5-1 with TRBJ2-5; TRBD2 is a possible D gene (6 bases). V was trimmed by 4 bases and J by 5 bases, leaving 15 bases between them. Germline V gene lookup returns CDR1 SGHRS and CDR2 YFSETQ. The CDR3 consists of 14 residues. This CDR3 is CASSDDGGSETQYF. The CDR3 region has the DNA TGCGCCAGCAGCGACGACGGGGGATCGGAGACCCAGTACTTC.

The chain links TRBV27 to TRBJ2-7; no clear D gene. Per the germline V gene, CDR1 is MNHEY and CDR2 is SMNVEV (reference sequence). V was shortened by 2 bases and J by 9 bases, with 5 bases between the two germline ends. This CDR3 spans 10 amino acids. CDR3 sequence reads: CASSLQGQYF. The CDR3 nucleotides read TGTGCCAGCAGTTTACAAGGGCAGTACTTC.

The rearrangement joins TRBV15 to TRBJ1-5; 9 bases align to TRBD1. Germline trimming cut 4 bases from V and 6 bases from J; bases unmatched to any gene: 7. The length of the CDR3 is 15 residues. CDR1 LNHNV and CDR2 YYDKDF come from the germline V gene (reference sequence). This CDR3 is CATSTGDRAGQPQHF. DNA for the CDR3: TGTGCCACCAGCACCGGGGACAGGGCGGGTCAGCCCCAGCATTTT.

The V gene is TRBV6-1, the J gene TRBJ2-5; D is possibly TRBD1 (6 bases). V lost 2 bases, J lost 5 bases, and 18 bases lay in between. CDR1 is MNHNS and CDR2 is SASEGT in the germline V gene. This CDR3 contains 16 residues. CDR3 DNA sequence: TGTGCCAGCAGTGAATTCGTTGGGGGCGCTTCGGAGACCCAGTACTTC. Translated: CASSEFVGGASETQYF.